The 26 T cell receptor beta chains presented below share a single source sample, sequenced in a study of Graves' ophthalmopathy and Graves' hyperthyroidism. RNA transcripts provided the template for amplifying TCR beta CDR3 regions. The first round was an RT-PCR with HTBI primers, and the second round was a multiplex PCR. TCRdb recomputed calls from the multiplex PCR reads with MiXCR, one row per CDR3 protein. The sample has fewer than 600,000 distinct CDR3 sequences; over 13% are singletons. The sample consisted of blood. The receptors shown here come from a woman aged 30 to 39 with Graves' ophthalmopathy.

This clonotype was seen at least ten times. The V gene is TRBV6-4, the J gene TRBJ2-7; TRBD2 matches 9 bases. The CDR3 consists of 17 residues. V lost 5 bases to trimming and J lost 5 bases; unmatched junction nucleotides: 16. CDR1 and CDR2 from the germline V gene are MRHNA and SNTAGT. The CDR3 region has the DNA TGTGCCAGCAGTAGATGGCGGGGGGGCGGAAAGCGGGACGAGCAGTACTTC. It is translated as CASSRWRGGGKRDEQYF.

This clonotype was recorded a few times. J is TRBJ1-3 and V is TRBV7-9; D might be TRBD1 (5 bases). Trimming left V 8 bases short and J 0 bases short, with 14 bases between. This CDR3 spans 15 amino acids. Germline CDR1 is SEHNR and CDR2 is FQNEAQ (reference sequence). For the CDR3, the DNA is TGTGCCAGCGCTCGGAACAGGCACTCTGGAAACACCATATATTTT. This translates into CASARNRHSGNTIYF.

This clonotype was detected many times. The CDR3 DNA follows: TGTGCCACCAGTGATTCTGACATGCTCGGGGCCAACGTCCTGACTTTC. Residues: CATSDSDMLGANVLTF. The chain is built from TRBV24-1 and TRBJ2-6; D gene uncertain. Deletions cut 2 bases from V and 4 bases from J, with 11 bases between. CDR3 length: 16 residues. Germline V lookup: CDR1 KGHDR, CDR2 SFDVKD.

There are many counts of this clonotype. The gene calls are TRBV12-3 or TRBV12-4 and TRBJ1-1; D possibly corresponds to TRBD1 (6 bases). CDR3 length: 12 amino acids. V dropped 1 base and J dropped 6 bases, with 6 bases sitting between them. In DNA, the CDR3 is TGTGCCAGCAGTTTAGGGACAGCTGAAGCTTTCTTT. Its translation is CASSLGTAEAFF.

This clonotype occurred many times. V usage is TRBV20-1 and J usage is TRBJ2-4; D may be TRBD1 or TRBD2 (5 bases each). Between the trimmed V and J ends, which lost 2 bases and 2 bases, there was a span of 13 bases. Germline values: CDR1 DFQATT, CDR2 SNEGSKA (reference sequence). The CDR3 consists of 15 residues. The chain's CDR3 is CSARTRGPTKNIQYF. CDR3 in DNA: TGCAGTGCTAGAACTAGGGGTCCCACCAAAAACATTCAGTACTTC.

The sample holds many counts of this clonotype. The V gene is TRBV6-2 or TRBV6-3, the J gene TRBJ1-2, with TRBD1 as a possible D gene (6 bases). The CDR3 runs to 18 residues. Germline assignment: CDR1 MNHEY and CDR2 SVGEGT. V was cut by 4 bases and J by 7 bases, with 28 bases left in between. The DNA of the CDR3 is TGTGCCAGCAGTTTATACCGGGACATTATCCATTTAATCTCTGGCTACACCTTC. Translated, it gives CASSLYRDIIHLISGYTF.

At least ten counts were recorded for this clonotype. The chain recombines TRBV11-1 with TRBJ1-1, with TRBD1 identical over 7 bases. With V trimmed by 3 bases and J by 7 bases, 8 bases remained unmatched. Germline assignment: CDR1 SGHAT and CDR2 FQDESV (reference sequence). This CDR3 comprises 14 residues. The CDR3 DNA sequence: TGTGCCAGCAGCTTGGGCCAGGGGGTAGGTGAAGCTTTCTTT. This sequence encodes CASSLGQGVGEAFF.

This clonotype has a count of ten or more. V gene TRBV20-1 combines with J gene TRBJ2-5; D unclear. The CDR3 consists of 16 residues. Germline CDR1 reads DFQATT; CDR2 reads SNEGSKA (reference sequence). Trimming removed 5 bases at V and 1 base at J, with 20 bases between. The CDR3 reads CSADPPFTDFQETQYF. The DNA of the CDR3 is TGCAGTGCTGACCCACCCTTTACAGATTTCCAAGAGACCCAGTACTTC.

This clonotype has at least ten counts. The chain couples TRBV27 to TRBJ1-3, with 9 bases fitting TRBD1. Trimming at V came to 4 bases and at J to 4 bases, leaving 5 bases not matched to a gene. CDR3 length: 15 residues. Per germline, CDR1 MNHEY and CDR2 SMNVEV (reference sequence). CDR3 in amino acids: CASSWTGEHGNTIYF. The DNA for the CDR3 is TGTGCCAGCAGTTGGACAGGGGAGCACGGAAACACCATATATTTT.

This clonotype was seen ten or more times. The gene calls are TRBV20-1 and TRBJ2-5, with D maybe TRBD2 (5 bases). The CDR3 extends over 14 amino acids. Germline loops: CDR1 DFQATT, CDR2 SNEGSKA (reference sequence). V dropped 3 bases and J dropped 4 bases, with 15 bases sitting between them. CDR3 residues: CSASGLALGETQYF. The CDR3 DNA reads as TGCAGTGCTAGTGGGCTAGCACTCGGAGAGACCCAGTACTTC.

This clonotype appeared many times. V gene TRBV20-1 combines with J gene TRBJ2-5; 9 positions agree with TRBD1. With 5 bases clipped from V and 5 bases from J, the junction kept 9 bases outside the gene matches. This CDR3 contains 14 residues. Germline V lookup: CDR1 DFQATT, CDR2 SNEGSKA (reference sequence). The DNA of the CDR3 is TGCAGTGCTTCCGGGACAGGGACCGGGGAGACCCAGTACTTC. Translating gives CSASGTGTGETQYF.

In its sample, this clonotype was seen many times. CDR3 nucleotides: TGTGCCAGCAGTTTGAAACCGCGAAATTCACCCCTCCACTTT. Its protein product is CASSLKPRNSPLHF. The V and J genes are TRBV12-3 or TRBV12-4 and TRBJ1-6; the D is unclear. V lost 3 bases and J lost 7, with 10 bases in between. The CDR3 sequence is 14 residues long.

This clonotype came up many times. The gene calls are TRBV20-1 and TRBJ1-4, with D possibly matching TRBD1 (5 bases). Germline lookup yields CDR1 DFQATT and CDR2 SNEGSKA (reference sequence). This CDR3 has 17 amino acids. Trimming pared 3 bases from V and 0 bases from J, leaving 17 bases between. The CDR3 coding sequence is TGCAGTGCTAGGAACCAGGGTTATGATCCAACTAATGAAAAACTGTTTTTT. Residues: CSARNQGYDPTNEKLFF.

V gene TRBV6-1 combines with J gene TRBJ1-5, with D possibly TRBD1 on 5 matching bases. The ends were cut back, 4 bases at V and 5 bases at J, with 15 bases in the middle. The length of the CDR3 is 15 residues. Germline loops: CDR1 MNHNS, CDR2 SASEGT. The CDR3 DNA is TGTGCCAGCAGTGCCAAGCGAGGGGTTGATCAGCCCCAGCATTTT. Translation: CASSAKRGVDQPQHF.

This clonotype was seen repeatedly, ten times or more. V gene TRBV4-2 combines with J gene TRBJ1-5; 8 nucleotides line up with TRBD1. Trimming at V came to 0 bases and at J to 6 bases, leaving 7 bases not matched to a gene. Germline CDR1 is LGHNA and CDR2 is YNFKEQ. This CDR3 is built from 16 residues. The CDR3 loop reads CASSQDWTGRIQPQHF. DNA of the CDR3: TGTGCCAGCAGCCAAGATTGGACAGGGAGAATTCAGCCCCAGCATTTT.

This clonotype was seen a few times. The chain couples TRBV7-2 to TRBJ1-2; the D is unclear. This CDR3 has 15 amino acids. Trimming removed 3 bases at V and 0 bases at J, with 11 bases between. Germline CDR1 reads SGHTA; CDR2 reads FQGNSA. The CDR3 sequence: CASSLKSLANYGYTF. CDR3 DNA sequence: TGTGCCAGCAGCTTGAAATCGCTAGCTAACTATGGCTACACCTTC.

This chain links TRBV12-3 or TRBV12-4 with TRBJ2-2; 9 positions match TRBD2. This CDR3 has 18 amino acids. The V segment lost 2 bases and the J segment 3 bases; nucleotides outside the gene matches: 10. The CDR3: CASSLNSGRSWYTGELFF. CDR3 coding DNA: TGTGCCAGCAGTTTAAACAGCGGGAGGTCCTGGTACACCGGGGAGCTGTTTTTT.

This clonotype was observed at least ten times. The gene calls are TRBV7-2 and TRBJ2-7; D is ambiguous. The CDR3 runs 13 residues. The germline V and J ends were trimmed by 4 bases and 3 bases, with 10 bases remaining between them. Germline V lookup: CDR1 SGHTA, CDR2 FQGNSA. CDR3 in amino acids: CASSSVLYYEQYF. CDR3 bases: TGTGCCAGCAGCTCCGTACTTTACTACGAGCAGTACTTC.

A note on this clonotype: A much more abundant neighbour one base away suggests this may be a read error. The genes are TRBV15 and TRBJ2-7; 7 bases fit TRBD1. This CDR3 is built from 14 residues. CDR1 is LNHNV, CDR2 YYDKDF, per germline (reference sequence). The CDR3 here is CAISRGDSAYEQYF. Written as DNA, the CDR3 is TGTGCCATCAGCAGAGGGGACAGTGCCTACGAGCAGTACTTC.

At least ten counts were recorded for this clonotype. The rearrangement joins TRBV11-3 to TRBJ2-5; TRBD1 aligns across 8 bases. Germline CDR1 and CDR2: SGHNT and YENEEA. The trim removed 4 bases at V and 2 bases at J, leaving 3 bases unmatched. The CDR3 is made up of 14 amino acids. The CDR3 protein is CASSSRDRQETQYF. CDR3 DNA sequence: TGTGCCAGCAGCTCACGGGACAGGCAAGAGACCCAGTACTTC.

This clonotype appeared many times. V and J are TRBV28 and TRBJ2-5; D is possibly TRBD2 (6 bases). The V end lost 5 bases, the J end lost 3 bases, and 16 bases lay between the germline ends. The length of the CDR3 is 15 residues. Germline V gives CDR1 MDHEN, CDR2 SYDVKM. The CDR3 DNA is TGTGCCAGCAGTCCCTTCATAGCGGCGGAAGAGACCCAGTACTTC. Translated, it gives CASSPFIAAEETQYF.

Many counts were recorded for this clonotype. V usage is TRBV2 and J usage is TRBJ1-5; perhaps TRBD1 as D (6 bases). Germline V CDR1 and CDR2: SNHLY, FYNNEI. Trimming removed 1 base from V and 5 bases from J, with 12 bases in between. This CDR3 has 15 residues. CDR3 sequence: CASSEERTDYQPQHF. The CDR3 DNA reads as TGTGCCAGCAGTGAAGAGCGGACAGACTATCAGCCCCAGCATTTT.

Many counts were recorded for this clonotype. The V gene is TRBV11-2, the J gene TRBJ2-7; D is perhaps TRBD1 (6 bases). V was pared by 4 bases and J by 0 bases, with 13 bases between. This CDR3 contains 15 residues. Germline V CDR1 and CDR2: SGHAT, FQNNGV. Written as DNA, the CDR3 is TGTGCCAGCAGCTCAGGACAGTTCATCTCCTACGAGCAGTACTTC. Translated, it gives CASSSGQFISYEQYF.

This clonotype was counted at least ten times. The V call is TRBV12-3 or TRBV12-4, the J call TRBJ1-2; tentatively, D is TRBD1 (6 bases). The CDR3 loop spans 13 amino acids. Trimming pared 5 bases from V and 7 bases from J, leaving 14 bases between. This CDR3 reads CASSLVGRGGYTF. The CDR3 bases are TGTGCCAGCAGTCTTGTCGGCAGGGGTGGCTACACCTTC.

Ten or more counts support this clonotype. The chain uses TRBV6-5 and TRBJ1-2; D remains unclear. Germline loops: CDR1 MNHEY, CDR2 SVGAGI. The CDR3 loop spans 15 amino acids. Trimming took off 2 bases at V and 4 bases at J, with 14 bases between the two ends. The CDR3 DNA follows: TGTGCCAGCAGTTACCTAAGGACGGATCCCTATGGCTACACCTTC. This translates into CASSYLRTDPYGYTF.

This clonotype occurred many times. This chain joins TRBV5-1 and TRBJ2-2; weak D call: TRBD1 (5 bases). In germline, CDR1 is SGHRS, CDR2 YFSETQ. The V end was cut by 5 bases, the J end by 0 bases, with 8 bases between. The CDR3 totals 14 residues. CDR3: CASRIRANTGELFF. The DNA for the CDR3 is TGCGCCAGCAGGATCAGGGCGAACACCGGGGAGCTGTTTTTT.